The T cell receptor (beta chain) described here comes from a study of blood T cell repertoires in COVID-19. Study-level background: Nucleic acid was either cDNA or gDNA, and it came from T cells, B-cell-depleted T cells, or PBMCs.

The assay was immunoSEQ multiplex PCR, and TCRdb's table has in-frame clones only and misses some. The top ten hold roughly 2% of the sample, which has hundreds of thousands of clones, around 88% seen once. The CDR3 is 15 amino acids. CDR1 and CDR2 from the germline V gene are LNHDA and SQIVND (reference sequence). Trimming shortened V by 3 bases and J by 7 bases, and 18 bases separated the two germline ends. Each recovered donor of Cohort 3 presented with two negative PCRs, clearance, or symptom resolution. Sample: PBMCs or T cells enriched from blood (not recorded which). The sequence was collected from a woman between 50 and 59 years old who had recovered from COVID-19. The J gene is TRBJ1-2, the V gene TRBV19, with D possibly TRBD1 on 5 matching bases. In nucleotides, the CDR3 is TGTGCCAGTAGTATTGCCCCCGGACAATGGGCTGGCTACACCTTC. Protein sequence: CASSIAPGQWAGYTF.